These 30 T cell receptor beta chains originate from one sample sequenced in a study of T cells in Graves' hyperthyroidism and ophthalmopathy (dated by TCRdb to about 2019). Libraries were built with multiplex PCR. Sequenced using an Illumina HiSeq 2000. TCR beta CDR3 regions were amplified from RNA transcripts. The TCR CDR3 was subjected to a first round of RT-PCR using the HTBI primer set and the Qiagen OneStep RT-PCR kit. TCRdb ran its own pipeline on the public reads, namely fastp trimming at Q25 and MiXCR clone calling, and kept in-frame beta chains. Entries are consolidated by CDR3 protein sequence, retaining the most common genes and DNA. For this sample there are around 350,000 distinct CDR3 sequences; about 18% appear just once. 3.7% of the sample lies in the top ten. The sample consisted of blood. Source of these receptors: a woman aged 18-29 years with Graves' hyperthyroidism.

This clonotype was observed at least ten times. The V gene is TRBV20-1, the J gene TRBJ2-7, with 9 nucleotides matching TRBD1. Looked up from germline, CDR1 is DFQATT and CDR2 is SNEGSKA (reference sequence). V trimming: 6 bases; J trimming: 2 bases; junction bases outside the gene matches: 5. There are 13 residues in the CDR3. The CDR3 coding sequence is TGCAGTGCAAAGACAGGGGGAACCTACGAGCAGTACTTC. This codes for CSAKTGGTYEQYF.

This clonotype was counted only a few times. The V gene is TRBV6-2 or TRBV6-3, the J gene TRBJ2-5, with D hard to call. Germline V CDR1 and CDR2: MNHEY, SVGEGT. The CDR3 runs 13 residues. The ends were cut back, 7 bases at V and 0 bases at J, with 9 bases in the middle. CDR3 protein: CASKTVYQETQYF. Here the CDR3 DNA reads TGTGCCAGCAAGACCGTGTACCAAGAGACCCAGTACTTC.

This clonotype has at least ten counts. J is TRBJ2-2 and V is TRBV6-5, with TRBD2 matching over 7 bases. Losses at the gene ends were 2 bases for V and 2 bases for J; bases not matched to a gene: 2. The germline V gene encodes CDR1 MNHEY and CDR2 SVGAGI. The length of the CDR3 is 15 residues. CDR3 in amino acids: CASSYGGENTGELFF. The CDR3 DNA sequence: TGTGCCAGCAGTTACGGGGGGGAAAACACCGGGGAGCTGTTTTTT.

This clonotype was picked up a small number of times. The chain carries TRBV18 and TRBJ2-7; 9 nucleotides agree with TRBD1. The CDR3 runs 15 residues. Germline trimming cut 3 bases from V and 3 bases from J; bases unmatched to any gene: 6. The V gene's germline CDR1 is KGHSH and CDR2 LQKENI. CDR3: CASSPGTGMNYEQYF. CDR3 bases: TGTGCCAGCTCACCGGGGACAGGGATGAACTACGAGCAGTACTTC.

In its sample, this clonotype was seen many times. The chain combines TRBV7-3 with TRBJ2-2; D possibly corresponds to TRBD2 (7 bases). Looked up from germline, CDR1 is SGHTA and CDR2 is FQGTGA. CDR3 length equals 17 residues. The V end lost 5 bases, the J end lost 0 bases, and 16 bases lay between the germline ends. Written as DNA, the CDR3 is TGTGCCAGCAGCCCATGGGAGGGGGTATCGAACACCGGGGAGCTGTTTTTT. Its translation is CASSPWEGVSNTGELFF.

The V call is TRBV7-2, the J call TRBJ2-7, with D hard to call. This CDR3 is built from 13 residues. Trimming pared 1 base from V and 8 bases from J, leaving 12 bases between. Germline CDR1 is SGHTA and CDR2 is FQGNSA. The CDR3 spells CASSLGGLDKQYF. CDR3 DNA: TGTGCCAGCAGCTTAGGTGGGCTCGACAAGCAGTACTTC.

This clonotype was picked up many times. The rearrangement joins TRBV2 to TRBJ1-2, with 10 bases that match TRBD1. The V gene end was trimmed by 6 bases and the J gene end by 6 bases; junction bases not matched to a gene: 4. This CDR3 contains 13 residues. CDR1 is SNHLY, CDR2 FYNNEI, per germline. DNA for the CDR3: TGTGCCAGCAGCGGGGACAGGGGCGATGGCTACACCTTC. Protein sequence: CASSGDRGDGYTF.

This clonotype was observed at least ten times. Written as DNA, the CDR3 is TGCAGTGCATGTCAGGGGGATCAGCCCCAGCATTTT. It yields the protein CSACQGDQPQHF. V is TRBV20-1 and J is TRBJ1-5; 7 bases are shared with TRBD1. The V gene end was trimmed by 6 bases and the J gene end by 5 bases; junction bases not matched to a gene: 4. Germline V gene sequence: CDR1 DFQATT, CDR2 SNEGSKA (reference sequence). The CDR3 spans 12 residues.

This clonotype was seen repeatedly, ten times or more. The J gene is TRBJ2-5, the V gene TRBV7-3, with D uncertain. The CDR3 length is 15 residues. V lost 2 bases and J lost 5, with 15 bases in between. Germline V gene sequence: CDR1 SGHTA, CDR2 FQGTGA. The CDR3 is CASSLSPDVGETQYF. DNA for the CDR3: TGTGCCAGCAGCTTATCCCCGGACGTGGGGGAGACCCAGTACTTC.

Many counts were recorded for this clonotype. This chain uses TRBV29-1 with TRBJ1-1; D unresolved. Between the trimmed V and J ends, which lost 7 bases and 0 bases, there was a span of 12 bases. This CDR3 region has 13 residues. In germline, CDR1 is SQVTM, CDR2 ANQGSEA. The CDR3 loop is CSATSPVNTEAFF. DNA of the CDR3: TGCAGCGCCACAAGTCCCGTGAACACTGAAGCTTTCTTT.

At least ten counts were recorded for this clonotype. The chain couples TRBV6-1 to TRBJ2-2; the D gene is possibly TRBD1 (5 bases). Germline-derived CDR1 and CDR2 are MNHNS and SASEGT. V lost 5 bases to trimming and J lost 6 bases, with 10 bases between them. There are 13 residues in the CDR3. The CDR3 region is CASSRDSAGELFF. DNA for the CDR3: TGTGCCAGCAGTCGCGACAGTGCCGGGGAGCTGTTTTTT.

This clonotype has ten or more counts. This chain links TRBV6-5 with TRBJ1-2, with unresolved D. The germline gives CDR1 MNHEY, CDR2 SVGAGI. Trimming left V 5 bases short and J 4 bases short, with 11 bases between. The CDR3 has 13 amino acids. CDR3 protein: CASSMDGIYGYTF. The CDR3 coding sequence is TGTGCCAGCAGTATGGACGGGATCTATGGCTACACCTTC.

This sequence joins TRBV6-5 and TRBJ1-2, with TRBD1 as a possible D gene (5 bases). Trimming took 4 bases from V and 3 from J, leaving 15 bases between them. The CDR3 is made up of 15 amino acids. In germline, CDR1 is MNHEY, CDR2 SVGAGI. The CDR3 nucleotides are TGTGCCAGCAGTTCACCCCCGGGGGACGACTATGGCTACACCTTC. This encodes CASSSPPGDDYGYTF.

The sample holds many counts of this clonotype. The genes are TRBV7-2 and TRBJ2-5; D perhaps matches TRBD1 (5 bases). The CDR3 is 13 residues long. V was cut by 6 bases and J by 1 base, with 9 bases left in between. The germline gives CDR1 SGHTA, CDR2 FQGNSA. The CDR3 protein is CASRPGFQETQYF. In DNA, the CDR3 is TGTGCCAGCAGGCCAGGGTTCCAAGAGACCCAGTACTTC.

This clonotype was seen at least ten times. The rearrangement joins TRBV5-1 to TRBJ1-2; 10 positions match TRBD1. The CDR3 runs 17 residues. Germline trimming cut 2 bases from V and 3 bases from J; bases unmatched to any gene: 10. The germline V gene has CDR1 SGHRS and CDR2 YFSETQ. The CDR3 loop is CASSLTGTGAADYGYTF. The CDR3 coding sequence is TGCGCCAGCAGCTTAACCGGGACAGGGGCCGCGGACTATGGCTACACCTTC.

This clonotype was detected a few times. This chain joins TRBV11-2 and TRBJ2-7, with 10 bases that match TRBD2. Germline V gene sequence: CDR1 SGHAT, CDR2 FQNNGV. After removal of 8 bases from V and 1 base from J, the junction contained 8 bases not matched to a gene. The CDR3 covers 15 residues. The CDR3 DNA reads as TGTGCCAGCCTGTGGGGTAGCGGGGGGTCCTACGAGCAGTACTTC. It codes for CASLWGSGGSYEQYF.

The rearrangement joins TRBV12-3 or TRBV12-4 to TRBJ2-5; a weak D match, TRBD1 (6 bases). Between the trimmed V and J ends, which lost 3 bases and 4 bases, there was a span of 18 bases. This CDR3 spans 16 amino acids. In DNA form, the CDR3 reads TGTGCCAGCAGTTTGGGGCGGAAGCCCAGGGGAGAGACCCAGTACTTC. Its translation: CASSLGRKPRGETQYF.

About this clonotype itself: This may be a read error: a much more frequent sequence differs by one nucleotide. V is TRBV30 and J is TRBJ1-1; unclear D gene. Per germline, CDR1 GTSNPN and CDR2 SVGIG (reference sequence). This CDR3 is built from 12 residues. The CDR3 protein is CAFVPGNTEACF. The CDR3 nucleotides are TGTGCCTTTGTTCCGGGGAACACTGAAGCTTGCTTT.

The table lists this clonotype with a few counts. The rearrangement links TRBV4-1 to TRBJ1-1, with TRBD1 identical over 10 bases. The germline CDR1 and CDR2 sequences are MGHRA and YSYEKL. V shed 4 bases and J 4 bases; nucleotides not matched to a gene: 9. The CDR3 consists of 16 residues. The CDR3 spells CASSPIPGQGITEAFF. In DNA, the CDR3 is TGCGCCAGCAGCCCCATCCCGGGACAGGGGATCACTGAAGCTTTCTTT.

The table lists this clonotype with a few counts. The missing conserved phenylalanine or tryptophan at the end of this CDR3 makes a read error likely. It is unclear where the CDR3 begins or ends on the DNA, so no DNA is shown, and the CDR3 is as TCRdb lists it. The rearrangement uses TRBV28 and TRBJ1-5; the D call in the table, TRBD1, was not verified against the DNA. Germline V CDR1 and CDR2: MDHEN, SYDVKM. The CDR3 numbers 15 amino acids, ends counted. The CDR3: CASSLSGATNQPQQL.

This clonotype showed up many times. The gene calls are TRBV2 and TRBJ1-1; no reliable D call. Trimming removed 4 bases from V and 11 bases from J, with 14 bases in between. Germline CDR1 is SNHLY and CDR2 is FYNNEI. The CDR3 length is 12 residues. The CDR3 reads CASSGPGLGAFF. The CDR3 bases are TGTGCCAGCAGTGGCCCAGGCCTGGGGGCTTTCTTT.

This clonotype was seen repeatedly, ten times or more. Here the CDR3 DNA reads TGCGCCAGCAGCTTCCGGGGGGACCTTGAAGCTTTCTTT. Translation: CASSFRGDLEAFF. The chain employs TRBV5-1 and TRBJ1-1; weak D call: TRBD1 (5 bases). Germline loops: CDR1 SGHRS, CDR2 YFSETQ. V was shortened by 2 bases and J by 7 bases, with 12 bases between the two germline ends. CDR3 length: 13 residues.

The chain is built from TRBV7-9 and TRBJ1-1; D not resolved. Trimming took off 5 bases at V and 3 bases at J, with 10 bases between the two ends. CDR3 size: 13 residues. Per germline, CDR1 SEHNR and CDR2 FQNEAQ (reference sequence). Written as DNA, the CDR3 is TGTGCCAGCAGCCGAACGTGGGACACTGAAGCTTTCTTT. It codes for CASSRTWDTEAFF.

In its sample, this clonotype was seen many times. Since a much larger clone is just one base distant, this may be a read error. The CDR3 sequence: CAWSRVNTEAFF. CDR3 nucleotides: TGTGCCTGGAGTCGGGTGAACACTGAAGCTTTCTTT. The rearrangement joins TRBV30 to TRBJ1-1; D not resolved. CDR1 is GTSNPN, CDR2 SVGIG, per germline (reference sequence). The CDR3 spans 12 residues. V gave up 2 bases and J gave up 0 bases, with 4 bases separating them.

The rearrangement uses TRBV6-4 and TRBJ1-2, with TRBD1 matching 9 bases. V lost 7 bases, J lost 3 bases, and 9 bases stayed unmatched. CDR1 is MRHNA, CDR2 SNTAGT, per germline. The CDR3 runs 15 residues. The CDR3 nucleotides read TGTGCCAGCACCCGGACAGGGGAATTGGACTATGGCTACACCTTC. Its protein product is CASTRTGELDYGYTF.

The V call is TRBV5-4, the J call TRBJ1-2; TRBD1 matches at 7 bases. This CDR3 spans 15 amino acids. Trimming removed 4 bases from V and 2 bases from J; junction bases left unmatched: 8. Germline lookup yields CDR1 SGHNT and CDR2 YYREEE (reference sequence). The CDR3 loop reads CASSRDGGGNYGYTF. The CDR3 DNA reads TGTGCCAGCAGCAGGGATGGAGGGGGCAACTATGGCTACACCTTC.

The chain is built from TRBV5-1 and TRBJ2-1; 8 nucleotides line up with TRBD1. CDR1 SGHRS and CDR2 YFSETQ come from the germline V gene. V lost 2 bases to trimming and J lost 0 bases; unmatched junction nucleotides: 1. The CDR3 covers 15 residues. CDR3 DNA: TGCGCCAGCAGCTTAGGGACAGGCTCCTACAATGAGCAGTTCTTC. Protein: CASSLGTGSYNEQFF.

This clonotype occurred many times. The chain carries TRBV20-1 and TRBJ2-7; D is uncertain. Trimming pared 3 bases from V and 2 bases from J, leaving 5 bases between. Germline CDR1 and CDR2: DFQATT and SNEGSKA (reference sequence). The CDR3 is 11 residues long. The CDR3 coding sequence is TGCAGTGCTAGGTCCACCTACGAGCAGTACTTC. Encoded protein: CSARSTYEQYF.

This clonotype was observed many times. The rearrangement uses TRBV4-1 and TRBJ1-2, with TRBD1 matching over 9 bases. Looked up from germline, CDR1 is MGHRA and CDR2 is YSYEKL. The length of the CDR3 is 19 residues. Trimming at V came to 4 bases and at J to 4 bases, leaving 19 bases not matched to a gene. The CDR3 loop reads CASSPPRDRAHSMVYGYTF. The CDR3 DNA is TGCGCCAGCAGCCCTCCGAGGGACAGGGCCCACAGTATGGTCTATGGCTACACCTTC.

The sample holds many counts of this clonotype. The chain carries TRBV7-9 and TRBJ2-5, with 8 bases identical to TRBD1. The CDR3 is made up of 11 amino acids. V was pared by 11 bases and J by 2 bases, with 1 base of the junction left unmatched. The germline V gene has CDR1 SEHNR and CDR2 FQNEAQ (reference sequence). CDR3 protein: CAGQGQETQYF. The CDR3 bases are TGTGCCGGACAGGGACAAGAGACCCAGTACTTC.